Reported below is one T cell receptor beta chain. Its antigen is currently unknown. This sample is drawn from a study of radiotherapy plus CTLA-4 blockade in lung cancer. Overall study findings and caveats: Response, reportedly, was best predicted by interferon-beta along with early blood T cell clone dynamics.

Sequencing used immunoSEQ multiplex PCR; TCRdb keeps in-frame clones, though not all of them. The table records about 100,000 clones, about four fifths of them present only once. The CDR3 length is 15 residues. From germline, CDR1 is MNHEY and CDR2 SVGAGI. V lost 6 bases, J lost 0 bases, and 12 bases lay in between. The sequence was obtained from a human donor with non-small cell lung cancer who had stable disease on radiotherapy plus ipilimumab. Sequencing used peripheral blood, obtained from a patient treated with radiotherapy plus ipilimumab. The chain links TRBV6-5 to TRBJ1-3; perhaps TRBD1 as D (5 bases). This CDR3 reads CASRPPGNSGNTIYF. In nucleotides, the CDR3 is TGTGCCAGCAGACCTCCAGGGAACTCTGGAAACACCATATATTTT.